This passage covers 17 T cell receptor beta chains from one sample sequenced in a study of CD8 T cells in Susac syndrome. Random hexamers were used to reverse transcribe the RNA input (about 0.5 to 1 ug). TCRdb re-called the immunoSEQ multiplex PCR reads through MiXCR, storing one row per CDR3 protein. The table shows approximately 140,000 distinct CDR3 sequences, with roughly 80% occurring only once. The specimen sequenced was CD8+ T cells from PBMCs. The receptors stem from a human donor with multiple sclerosis.

The chain recombines TRBV4-1 with TRBJ1-2, with D unclear. V was pared by 0 bases and J by 2 bases, with 10 bases between. Germline CDR1 is MGHRA and CDR2 is YSYEKL. The CDR3 sequence is 15 residues long. The DNA of the CDR3 is TGCGCCAGCAGCCAAGATCAGCGCCAGAACTATGGCTACACCTTC. Protein product: CASSQDQRQNYGYTF.

This chain uses TRBV7-9 with TRBJ1-4; D not certain. CDR1 SEHNR and CDR2 FQNEAQ come from the germline V gene (reference sequence). The CDR3 covers 13 residues. V was pared by 5 bases and J by 4 bases, with 8 bases between. CDR3 bases: TGTGCCAGCAGCGGGAATGTTAATGAAAAACTGTTTTTT. Amino acids: CASSGNVNEKLFF. Variable domain in full (rest from reference TRBV7-9 and TRBJ1-4): DTGVSQNPRHKITKRGQNVTFRCDPISEHNRLYWYRQTLGQGPEFLTYFQNEAQLEKSRLLSDRFSAERPKGSFSTLEIQRTEQGDSAMYLCASSGNVNEKLFFGSGTQLSVL.

This clonotype was seen once. The V and J genes are TRBV11-1 and TRBJ2-3, with 8 bases matching TRBD2. The germline CDR1 and CDR2 sequences are SGHAT and FQDESV (reference sequence). There are 15 residues in the CDR3. Trimming removed 4 bases from V and 6 bases from J; junction bases left unmatched: 9. As DNA, the CDR3 is TGTGCCAGCAGCTCATGGACTTCGGGGGGGGATACGCAGTATTTT. Its translation is CASSSWTSGGDTQYF.

The V and J genes are TRBV11-2 and TRBJ2-5; no clear D gene. The CDR3 is 14 amino acids. In germline, CDR1 is SGHAT, CDR2 FQNNGV. The V and J ends lost 1 base and 5 bases respectively, with 11 bases between them. The CDR3 loop is CASSLAYTVETQYF. The CDR3 nucleotides read TGTGCCAGCAGCTTAGCATATACGGTGGAGACCCAGTACTTC.

This sequence joins TRBV7-9 and TRBJ2-7; no firm D call. There are 13 residues in the CDR3. V lost 3 bases, J lost 2 bases, and 8 bases lay in between. CDR1 and CDR2 (germline): SEHNR, FQNEAQ (reference sequence). CDR3 protein: CASSFVGTYEQYF. Here the CDR3 DNA reads TGTGCCAGCAGCTTCGTCGGTACCTACGAGCAGTACTTC.

The chain employs TRBV28 and TRBJ1-1; TRBD1 aligns across 7 bases. Germline V gene sequence: CDR1 MDHEN, CDR2 SYDVKM. With 8 bases clipped from V and 0 bases from J, the junction kept 3 bases outside the gene matches. The CDR3 length is 13 residues. In DNA form, the CDR3 reads TGTGCCAGCCTGGGACAGATGAACACTGAAGCTTTCTTT. Protein product: CASLGQMNTEAFF.

J is TRBJ2-7 and V is TRBV7-8, with 7 bases lining up with TRBD2. The V gene end was trimmed by 5 bases and the J gene end by 3 bases; junction bases not matched to a gene: 1. In germline, CDR1 is SGHVS, CDR2 FQNEAQ. CDR3 length equals 12 residues. CDR3 nucleotide sequence: TGTGCCAGCAGCCGCGGGGGCTACGAGCAGTACGTC. It specifies CASSRGGYEQYV.

V gene TRBV2 combines with J gene TRBJ2-7, with D perhaps TRBD1 or TRBD2 (6 bases each). CDR1 SNHLY and CDR2 FYNNEI come from the germline V gene. The V gene lost 0 bases and the J gene lost 2 bases, with 11 bases spanning the gap. The CDR3 spans 15 residues. The DNA for the CDR3 is TGTGCCAGCAGTGAAGCGCCCGGGGGCGCCTACGAGCAGTACTTC. Translated: CASSEAPGGAYEQYF.

The chain employs TRBV3-1 and TRBJ1-1, with D possibly TRBD1 on 6 matching bases. This CDR3 is 14 amino acids long. CDR1 and CDR2 from the germline V gene are LGHDT and YNNKEL (reference sequence). Deletions cut 2 bases from V and 7 bases from J, with 14 bases between. CDR3 amino acids: CASSQPGQPLEAFF. Written as DNA, the CDR3 is TGTGCCAGCAGCCAACCGGGACAACCCCTTGAAGCTTTCTTT.

This chain links TRBV27 with TRBJ2-3; the D is unclear. The CDR3 is made up of 12 amino acids. Trimming took off 4 bases at V and 1 base at J, with 3 bases between the two ends. Germline CDR1 and CDR2: MNHEY and SMNVEV (reference sequence). As DNA, the CDR3 is TGTGCCAGCAGTTCCCGCACAGATACGCAGTATTTT. Protein: CASSSRTDTQYF.

This chain's CDR3 is CASSLLLGGEQYV. DNA of the CDR3: TGTGCCAGCAGTTTATTACTGGGTGGAGAGCAGTACGTC. V gene TRBV27 combines with J gene TRBJ2-7; D is unclear. This CDR3 is 13 amino acids long. CDR1 is MNHEY, CDR2 SMNVEV, per germline (reference sequence). V was trimmed by 1 base and J by 7 bases, leaving 11 bases between them.

The chain joins TRBV7-9 to TRBJ2-1; the D is unclear. V lost 2 bases, J lost 0 bases, and 8 bases lay in between. The CDR3 has 15 residues. The germline V gene has CDR1 SEHNR and CDR2 FQNEAQ (reference sequence). The CDR3: CASSLHGSSYNEQFF. The CDR3 DNA sequence: TGTGCCAGCAGCTTACACGGCAGCTCCTACAATGAGCAGTTCTTC.

The chain is built from TRBV5-1 and TRBJ1-1; no firm D call. Trimming cost V 4 bases and J 5 bases, with 15 bases left between them. CDR3 length equals 14 residues. Per the germline V gene, CDR1 is SGHRS and CDR2 is YFSETQ. The CDR3 loop reads CASSPRYTGTEAFF. CDR3 nucleotide sequence: TGCGCCAGCAGCCCCCGATATACCGGAACTGAAGCTTTCTTT.

The J gene is TRBJ2-2, the V gene TRBV5-1; D not certain. Trimming stripped 2 bases from V and 5 bases from J, with 10 bases between. Germline CDR1 and CDR2: SGHRS and YFSETQ. The CDR3 has 14 amino acids. CDR3: CASSFVAATGELFF. For the CDR3, the DNA is TGCGCCAGCAGCTTTGTTGCGGCGACCGGGGAGCTGTTTTTT.

This clonotype showed up just a few times. The chain uses TRBV7-6 and TRBJ2-7, with TRBD1 as a possible D gene (5 bases). The germline V and J ends were trimmed by 6 bases and 2 bases, with 11 bases remaining between them. Germline lookup yields CDR1 SGHVS and CDR2 FNYEAQ. The CDR3 length is 13 residues. The CDR3 reads CASSATGAYEQYV. In DNA form, the CDR3 reads TGTGCCAGCAGTGCAACAGGAGCCTACGAGCAGTACGTC.

The rearrangement links TRBV4-3 to TRBJ2-6; TRBD2 might be the D (5 bases). The length of the CDR3 is 17 residues. Trimming shortened V by 2 bases and J by 3 bases, and 14 bases separated the two germline ends. CDR1 and CDR2 from the germline V gene are LGHNA and YSLEER. The CDR3 bases are TGCGCCAGCAGCCAATCAAGTCGGGGTTATGGGGCCAACGTCCTGACTTTC. Protein sequence: CASSQSSRGYGANVLTF.

The chain combines TRBV27 with TRBJ1-5, with 8 bases identical to TRBD1. This CDR3 spans 15 amino acids. Germline CDR1 is MNHEY and CDR2 is SMNVEV (reference sequence). The J segment lost 6 bases and the V segment lost 3 bases, leaving 7 bases of the junction unmatched. DNA for the CDR3: TGTGCCAGCAGTTTCCGCGGGACAGGCTCTCAGCCCCAGCATTTT. Its translation is CASSFRGTGSQPQHF.